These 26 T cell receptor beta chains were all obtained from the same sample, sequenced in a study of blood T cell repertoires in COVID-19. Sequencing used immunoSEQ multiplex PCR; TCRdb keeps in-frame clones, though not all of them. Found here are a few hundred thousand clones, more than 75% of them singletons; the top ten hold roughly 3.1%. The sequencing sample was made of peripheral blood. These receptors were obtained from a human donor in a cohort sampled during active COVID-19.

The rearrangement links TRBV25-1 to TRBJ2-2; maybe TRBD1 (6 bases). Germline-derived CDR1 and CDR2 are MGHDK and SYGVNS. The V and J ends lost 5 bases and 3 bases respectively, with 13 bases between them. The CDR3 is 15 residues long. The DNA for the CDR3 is TGTGCCAGCAGTCCTCCGACAGGACACACCGGGGAGCTGTTTTTT. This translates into CASSPPTGHTGELFF.

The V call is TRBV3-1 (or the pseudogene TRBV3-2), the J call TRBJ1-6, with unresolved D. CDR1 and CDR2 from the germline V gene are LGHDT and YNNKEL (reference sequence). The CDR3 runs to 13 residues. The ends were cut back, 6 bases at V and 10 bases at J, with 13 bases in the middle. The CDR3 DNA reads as TGTGCCAGCAGGGGCAGCACTTCCTCACCCCTCCACTTT. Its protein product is CASRGSTSSPLHF.

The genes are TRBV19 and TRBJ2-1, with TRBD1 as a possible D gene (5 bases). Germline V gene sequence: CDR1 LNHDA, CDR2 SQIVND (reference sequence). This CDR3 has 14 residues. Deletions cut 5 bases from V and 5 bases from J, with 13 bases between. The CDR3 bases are TGTGCCAGTAGTCCCCAGGGTGGGGACAATGAGCAGTTCTTC. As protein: CASSPQGGDNEQFF.

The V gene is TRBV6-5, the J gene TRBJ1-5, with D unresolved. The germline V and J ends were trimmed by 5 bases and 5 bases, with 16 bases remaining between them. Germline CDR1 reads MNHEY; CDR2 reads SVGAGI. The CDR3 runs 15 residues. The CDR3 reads CASSPNTRGHQPQHF. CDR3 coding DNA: TGTGCCAGCAGTCCTAATACGCGAGGCCATCAGCCCCAGCATTTT.

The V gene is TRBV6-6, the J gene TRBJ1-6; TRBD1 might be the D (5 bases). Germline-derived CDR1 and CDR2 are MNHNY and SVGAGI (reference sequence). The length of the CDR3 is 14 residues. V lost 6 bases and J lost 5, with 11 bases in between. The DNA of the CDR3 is TGTGCCAGCAGGTCTACAGGAGATAATTCACCCCTCCACTTT. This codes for CASRSTGDNSPLHF.

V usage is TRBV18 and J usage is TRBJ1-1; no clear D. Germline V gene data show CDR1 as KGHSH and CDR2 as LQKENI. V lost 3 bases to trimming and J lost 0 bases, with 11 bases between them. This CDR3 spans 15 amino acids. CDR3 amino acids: CASSPEDGMNTEAFF. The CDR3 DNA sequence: TGTGCCAGCTCACCGGAGGACGGCATGAACACTGAAGCTTTCTTT.

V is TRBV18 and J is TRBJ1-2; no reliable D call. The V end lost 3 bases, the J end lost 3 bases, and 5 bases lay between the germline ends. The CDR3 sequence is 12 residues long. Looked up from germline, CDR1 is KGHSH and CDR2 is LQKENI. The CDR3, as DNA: TGTGCCAGCTCACCCGAGGACTATGGCTACACCTTC. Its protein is CASSPEDYGYTF.

CDR3 nucleotides: TGTGCCAGTAGTATAGTAGCGGGAAGTCCGGATACGCAGTATTTT. Amino acid sequence: CASSIVAGSPDTQYF. This chain joins TRBV19 and TRBJ2-3; 8 nucleotides agree with TRBD2. Germline values: CDR1 LNHDA, CDR2 SQIVND (reference sequence). The CDR3 runs to 15 residues. J was trimmed by 6 bases and V by 1 base; bases with no gene match: 6. The whole variable domain, remainder taken from reference TRBV19 and TRBJ2-3, is DGGITQSPKYLFRKEGQNVTLSCEQNLNHDAMYWYRQDPGQGLRLIYYSQIVNDFQKGDIAEGYSVSREKKESFPLTVTSAQKNPTAFYLCASSIVAGSPDTQYFGPGTRLTVL.

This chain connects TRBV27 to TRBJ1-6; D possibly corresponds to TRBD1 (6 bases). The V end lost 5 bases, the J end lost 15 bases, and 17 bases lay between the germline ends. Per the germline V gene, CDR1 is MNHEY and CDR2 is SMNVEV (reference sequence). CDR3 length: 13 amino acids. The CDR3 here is CASSPSTGSHLHF. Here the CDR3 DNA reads TGTGCCAGCAGTCCCTCCACAGGGAGTCACCTCCACTTT.

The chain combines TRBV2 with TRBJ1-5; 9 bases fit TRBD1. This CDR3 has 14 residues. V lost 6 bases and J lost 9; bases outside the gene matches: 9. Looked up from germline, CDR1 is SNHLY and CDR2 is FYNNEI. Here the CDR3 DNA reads TGTGCCAGCAGATCGGACAGGGGCGGCCGGCCCCAGCATTTT. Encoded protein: CASRSDRGGRPQHF.

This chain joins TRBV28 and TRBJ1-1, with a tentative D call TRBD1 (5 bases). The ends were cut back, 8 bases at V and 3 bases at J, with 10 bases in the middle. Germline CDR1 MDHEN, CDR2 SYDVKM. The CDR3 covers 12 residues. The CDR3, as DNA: TGTGCCAGCTCGGGGGGTTACACTGAAGCTTTCTTT. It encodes CASSGGYTEAFF.

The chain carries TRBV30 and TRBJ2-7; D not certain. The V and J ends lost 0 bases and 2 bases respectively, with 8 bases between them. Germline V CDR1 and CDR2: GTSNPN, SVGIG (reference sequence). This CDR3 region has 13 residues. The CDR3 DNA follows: TGTGCCTGGAGTGTGGGTCGGGCCTACGAGCAGTACTTC. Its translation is CAWSVGRAYEQYF.

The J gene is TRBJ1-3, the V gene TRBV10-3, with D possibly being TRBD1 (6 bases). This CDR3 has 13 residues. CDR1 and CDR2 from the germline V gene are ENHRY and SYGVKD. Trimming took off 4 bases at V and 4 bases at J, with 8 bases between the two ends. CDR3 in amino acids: CAISGDIGNTIYF. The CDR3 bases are TGTGCCATCAGTGGGGACATCGGAAACACCATATATTTT.

The DNA for the CDR3 is TGTGCCACCAGCAGACAGGGGAACCTGAACACTGAAGCTTTCTTT. It specifies CATSRQGNLNTEAFF. V gene TRBV15 combines with J gene TRBJ1-1; D is possibly TRBD1 (6 bases). This CDR3 has 15 amino acids. Germline-derived CDR1 and CDR2 are LNHNV and YYDKDF (reference sequence). The V and J ends lost 2 bases and 0 bases respectively, with 10 bases between them.

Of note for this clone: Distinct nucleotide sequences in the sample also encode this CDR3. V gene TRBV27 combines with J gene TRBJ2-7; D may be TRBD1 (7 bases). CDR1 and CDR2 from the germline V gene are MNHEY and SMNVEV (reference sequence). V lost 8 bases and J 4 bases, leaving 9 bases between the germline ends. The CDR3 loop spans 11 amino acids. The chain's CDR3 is CASSGGYEQYF. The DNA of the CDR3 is TGTGCCAGCTCAGGGGGGTACGAGCAGTACTTC.

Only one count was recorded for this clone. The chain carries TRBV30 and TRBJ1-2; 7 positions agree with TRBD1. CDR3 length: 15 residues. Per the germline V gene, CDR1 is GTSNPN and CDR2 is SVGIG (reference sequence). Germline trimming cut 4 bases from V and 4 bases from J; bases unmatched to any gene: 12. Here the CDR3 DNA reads TGTGCCTGGATTAAACAGGGGCTTCGGTCCTATGGCTACACCTTC. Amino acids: CAWIKQGLRSYGYTF.

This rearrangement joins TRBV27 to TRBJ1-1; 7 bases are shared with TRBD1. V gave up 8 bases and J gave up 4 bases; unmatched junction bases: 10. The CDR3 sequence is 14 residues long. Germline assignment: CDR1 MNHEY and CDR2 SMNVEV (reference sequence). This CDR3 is CASEATRGATEAFF. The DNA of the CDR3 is TGTGCCAGCGAGGCCACCAGGGGGGCCACTGAAGCTTTCTTT.

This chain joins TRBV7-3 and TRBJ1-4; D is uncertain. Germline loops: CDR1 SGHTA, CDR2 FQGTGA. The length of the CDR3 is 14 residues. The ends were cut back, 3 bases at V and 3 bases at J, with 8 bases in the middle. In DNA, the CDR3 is TGTGCCAGCAGCTTCGAGAGCCCTAATGAAAAACTGTTTTTT. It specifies CASSFESPNEKLFF.

CDR3 amino acids: CASSIQINYGYTF. CDR3 in DNA: TGTGCCAGTAGTATCCAGATAAACTATGGCTACACCTTC. The rearrangement links TRBV19 to TRBJ1-2; D remains unclear. Germline V CDR1 and CDR2: LNHDA, SQIVND (reference sequence). Trimming removed 3 bases from V and 2 bases from J, with 7 bases in between. There are 13 residues in the CDR3.

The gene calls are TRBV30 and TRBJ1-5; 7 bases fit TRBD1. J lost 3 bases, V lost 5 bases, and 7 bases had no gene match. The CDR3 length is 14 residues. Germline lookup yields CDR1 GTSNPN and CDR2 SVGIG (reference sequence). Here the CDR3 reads CAWGKGQTNQPQHF. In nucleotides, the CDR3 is TGTGCCTGGGGTAAGGGACAGACCAATCAGCCCCAGCATTTT. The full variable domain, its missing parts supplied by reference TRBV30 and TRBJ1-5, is SQTIHQWPATLVQPVGSPLSLECTVEGTSNPNLYWYRQAAGRGLQLLFYSVGIGQISSEVPQNLSASRPQDRQFILSSKKLLLSDSGFYLCAWGKGQTNQPQHFGDGTRLSIL.

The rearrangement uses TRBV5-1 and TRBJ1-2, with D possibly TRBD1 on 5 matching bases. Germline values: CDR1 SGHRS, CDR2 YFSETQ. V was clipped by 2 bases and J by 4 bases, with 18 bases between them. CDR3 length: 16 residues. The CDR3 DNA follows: TGCGCCAGCAGCTTCACTCCAGGGTGGGGTAGCTATGGCTACACCTTC. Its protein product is CASSFTPGWGSYGYTF.

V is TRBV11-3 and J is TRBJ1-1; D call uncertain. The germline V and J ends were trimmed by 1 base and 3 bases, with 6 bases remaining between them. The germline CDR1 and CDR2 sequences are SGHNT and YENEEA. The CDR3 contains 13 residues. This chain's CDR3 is CASSLVQDTEAFF. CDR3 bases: TGTGCCAGCAGCTTAGTTCAGGACACTGAAGCTTTCTTT.

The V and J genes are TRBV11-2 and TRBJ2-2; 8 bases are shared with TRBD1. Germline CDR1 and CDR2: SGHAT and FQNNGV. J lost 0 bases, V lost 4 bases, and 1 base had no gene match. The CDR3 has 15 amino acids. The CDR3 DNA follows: TGTGCCAGCAGCTCAGGGGGCGCGAACACCGGGGAGCTGTTTTTT. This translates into CASSSGGANTGELFF.

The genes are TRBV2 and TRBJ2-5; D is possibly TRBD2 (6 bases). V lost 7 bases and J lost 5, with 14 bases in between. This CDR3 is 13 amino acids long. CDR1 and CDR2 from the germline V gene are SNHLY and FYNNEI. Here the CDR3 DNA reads TGTGCCAGCACCTTAGGGAGGATGGAGACCCAGTACTTC. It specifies CASTLGRMETQYF.

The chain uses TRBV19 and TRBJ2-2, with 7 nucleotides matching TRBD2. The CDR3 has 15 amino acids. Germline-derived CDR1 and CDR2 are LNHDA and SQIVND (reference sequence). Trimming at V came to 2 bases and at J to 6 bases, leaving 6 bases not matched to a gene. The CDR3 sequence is CASSIIGRDAGELFF. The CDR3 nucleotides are TGTGCCAGTAGTATAATAGGGAGGGACGCCGGGGAGCTGTTTTTT.

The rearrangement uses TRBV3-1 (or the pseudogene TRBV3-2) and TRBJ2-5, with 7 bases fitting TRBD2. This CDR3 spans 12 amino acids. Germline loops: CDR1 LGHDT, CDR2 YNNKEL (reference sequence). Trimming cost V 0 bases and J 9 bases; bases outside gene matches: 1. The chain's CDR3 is CASSQEGGSQYF. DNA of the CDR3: TGTGCCAGCAGCCAAGAGGGGGGGTCCCAGTACTTC.